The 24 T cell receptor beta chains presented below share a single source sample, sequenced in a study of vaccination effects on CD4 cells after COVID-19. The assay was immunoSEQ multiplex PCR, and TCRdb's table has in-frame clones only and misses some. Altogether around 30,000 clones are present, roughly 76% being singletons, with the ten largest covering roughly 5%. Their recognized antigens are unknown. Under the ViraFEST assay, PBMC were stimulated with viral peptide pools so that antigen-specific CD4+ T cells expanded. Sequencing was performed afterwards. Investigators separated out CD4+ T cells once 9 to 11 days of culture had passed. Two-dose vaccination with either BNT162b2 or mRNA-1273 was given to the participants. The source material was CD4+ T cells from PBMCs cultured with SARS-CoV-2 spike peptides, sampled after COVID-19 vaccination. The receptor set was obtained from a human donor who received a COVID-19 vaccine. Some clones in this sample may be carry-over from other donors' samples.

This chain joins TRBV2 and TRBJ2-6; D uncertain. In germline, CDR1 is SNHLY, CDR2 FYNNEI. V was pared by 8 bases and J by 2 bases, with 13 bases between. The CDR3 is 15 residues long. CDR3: CASLFVGPGANVLTF. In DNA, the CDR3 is TGTGCCAGCCTATTCGTAGGACCTGGGGCCAACGTCCTGACTTTC.

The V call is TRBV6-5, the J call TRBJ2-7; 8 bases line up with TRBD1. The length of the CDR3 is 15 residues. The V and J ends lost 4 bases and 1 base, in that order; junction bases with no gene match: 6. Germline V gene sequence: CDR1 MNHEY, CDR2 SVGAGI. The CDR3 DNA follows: TGTGCCAGCAGTTCTCCGGGACAGGCTTCCTACGAGCAGTACGTC. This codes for CASSSPGQASYEQYV.

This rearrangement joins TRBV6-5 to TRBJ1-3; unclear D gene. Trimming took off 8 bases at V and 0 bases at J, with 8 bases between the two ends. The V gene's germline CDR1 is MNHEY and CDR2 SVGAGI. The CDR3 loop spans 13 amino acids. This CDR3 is CASRPSSGNTIYF. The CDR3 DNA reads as TGTGCCAGCCGCCCCTCCTCTGGAAACACCATATATTTT.

The CDR3 sequence: CASTKGQGGYEQYV. The DNA of the CDR3 is TGTGCCAGCACCAAGGGACAGGGGGGATACGAGCAGTACGTC. V is TRBV2 and J is TRBJ2-7, with TRBD1 matching 11 bases. The CDR3 length is 14 residues. Trimming removed 7 bases from V and 4 bases from J; junction bases left unmatched: 6. Per germline, CDR1 SNHLY and CDR2 FYNNEI.

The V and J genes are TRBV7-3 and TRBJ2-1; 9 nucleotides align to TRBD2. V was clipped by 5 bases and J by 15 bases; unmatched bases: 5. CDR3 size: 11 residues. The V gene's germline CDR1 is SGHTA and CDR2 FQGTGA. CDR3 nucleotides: TGTGCCAGCAGCGCGGGGGGGCGGTCGTTCTTC. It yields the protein CASSAGGRSFF.

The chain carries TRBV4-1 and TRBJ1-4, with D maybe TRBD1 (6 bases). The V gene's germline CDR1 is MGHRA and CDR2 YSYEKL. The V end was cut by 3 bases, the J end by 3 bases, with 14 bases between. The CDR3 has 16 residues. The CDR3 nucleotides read TGCGCCAGCAGCCAGATCCAGGGGAGTGCTAATGAAAAACTGTTTTTT. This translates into CASSQIQGSANEKLFF.

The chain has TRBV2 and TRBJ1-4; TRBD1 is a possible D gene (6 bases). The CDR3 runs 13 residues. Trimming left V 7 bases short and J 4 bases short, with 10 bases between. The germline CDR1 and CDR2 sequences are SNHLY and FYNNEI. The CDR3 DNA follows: TGTGCCAGCAAGGTGGACAGTAATGAAAAACTGTTTTTT. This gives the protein CASKVDSNEKLFF.

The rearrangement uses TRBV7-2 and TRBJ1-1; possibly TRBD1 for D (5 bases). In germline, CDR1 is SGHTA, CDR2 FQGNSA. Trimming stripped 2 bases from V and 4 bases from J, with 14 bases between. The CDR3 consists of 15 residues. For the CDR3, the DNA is TGTGCCAGCAGCTTAAACCGTGGGGGTGCCACTGAAGCTTTCTTT. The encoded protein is CASSLNRGGATEAFF.

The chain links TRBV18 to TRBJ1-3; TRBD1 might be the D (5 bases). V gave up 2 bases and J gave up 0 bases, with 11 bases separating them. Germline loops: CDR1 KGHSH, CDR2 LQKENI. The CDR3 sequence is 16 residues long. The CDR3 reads CASSPTQGPSGNTIYF. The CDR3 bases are TGTGCCAGCTCACCAACGCAGGGTCCCTCTGGAAACACCATATATTTT.

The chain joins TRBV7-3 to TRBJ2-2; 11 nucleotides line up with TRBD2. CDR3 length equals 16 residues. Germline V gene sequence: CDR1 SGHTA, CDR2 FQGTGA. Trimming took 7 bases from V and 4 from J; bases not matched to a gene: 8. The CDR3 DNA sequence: TGTGCCAGCACTTATAGCGGGGGGGCAACCACCGGGGAGCTGTTTTTT. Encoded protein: CASTYSGGATTGELFF.

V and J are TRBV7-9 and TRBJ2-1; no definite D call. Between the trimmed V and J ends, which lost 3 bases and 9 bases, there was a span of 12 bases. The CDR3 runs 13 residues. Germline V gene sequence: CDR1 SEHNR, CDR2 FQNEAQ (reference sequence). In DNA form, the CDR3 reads TGTGCCAGCAGCTTTACTCAGTGGGGTGAGCAGTTCTTC. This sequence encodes CASSFTQWGEQFF.

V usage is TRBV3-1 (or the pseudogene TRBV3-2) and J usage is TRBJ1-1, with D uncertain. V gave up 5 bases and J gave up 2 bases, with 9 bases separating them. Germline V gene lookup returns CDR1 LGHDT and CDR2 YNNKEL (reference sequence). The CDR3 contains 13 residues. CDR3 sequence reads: CASSMTTNTEAFF. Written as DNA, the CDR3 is TGTGCCAGCAGCATGACTACTAACACTGAAGCTTTCTTT.

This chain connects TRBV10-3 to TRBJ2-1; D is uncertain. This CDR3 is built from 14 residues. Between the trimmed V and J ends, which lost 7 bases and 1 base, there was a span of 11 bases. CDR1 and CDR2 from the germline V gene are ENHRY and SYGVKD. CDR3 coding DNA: TGTGCCATCACTTTAGACCCGTCCTACAATGAGCAGTTCTTC. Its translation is CAITLDPSYNEQFF.

The CDR3 reads CASNGQLQETQYF. The CDR3 nucleotides read TGTGCCAGCAACGGGCAGCTCCAAGAGACCCAGTACTTC. The V and J genes are TRBV7-9 and TRBJ2-5; no reliable D call. The germline V gene has CDR1 SEHNR and CDR2 FQNEAQ (reference sequence). V lost 7 bases and J 1 base, leaving 10 bases between the germline ends. The length of the CDR3 is 13 residues.

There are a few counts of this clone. CDR3 region: CASSEGGSYNSPLHF. The CDR3 nucleotides read TGTGCCAGCAGTGAAGGGGGCTCCTATAATTCACCCCTCCACTTT. The chain is built from TRBV2 and TRBJ1-6, with D hard to call. The V and J ends lost 1 base and 0 bases respectively, with 4 bases between them. The CDR3 contains 15 residues. The germline V gene has CDR1 SNHLY and CDR2 FYNNEI.

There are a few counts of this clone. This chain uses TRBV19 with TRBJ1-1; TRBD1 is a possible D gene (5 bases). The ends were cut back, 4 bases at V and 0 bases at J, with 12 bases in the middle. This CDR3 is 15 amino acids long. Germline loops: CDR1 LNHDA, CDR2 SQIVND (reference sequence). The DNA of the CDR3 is TGTGCCAGTAGTACAACAGGAGTTATGAACACTGAAGCTTTCTTT. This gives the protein CASSTTGVMNTEAFF.

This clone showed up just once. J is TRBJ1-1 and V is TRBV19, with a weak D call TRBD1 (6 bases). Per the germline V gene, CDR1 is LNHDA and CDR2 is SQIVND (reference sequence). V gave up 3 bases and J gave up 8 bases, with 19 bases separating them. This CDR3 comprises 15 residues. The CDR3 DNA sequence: TGTGCCAGTAGTATGAATCGGGGGGCGGTGAAGGAAGCTTTCTTT. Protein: CASSMNRGAVKEAFF.

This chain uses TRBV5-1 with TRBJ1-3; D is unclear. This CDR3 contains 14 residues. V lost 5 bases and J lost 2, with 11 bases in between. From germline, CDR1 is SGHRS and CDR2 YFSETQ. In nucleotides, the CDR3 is TGCGCCAGCAGTTCGGGAGGAGCTGGAAACACCATATATTTT. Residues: CASSSGGAGNTIYF.

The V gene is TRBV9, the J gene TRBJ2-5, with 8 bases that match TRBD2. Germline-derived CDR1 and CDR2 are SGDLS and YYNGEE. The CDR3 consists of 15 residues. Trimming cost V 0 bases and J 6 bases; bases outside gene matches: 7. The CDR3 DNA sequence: TGTGCCAGCAGCGTAGACGGGGGGGCTCTAAAGACCCAGTACTTC. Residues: CASSVDGGALKTQYF.

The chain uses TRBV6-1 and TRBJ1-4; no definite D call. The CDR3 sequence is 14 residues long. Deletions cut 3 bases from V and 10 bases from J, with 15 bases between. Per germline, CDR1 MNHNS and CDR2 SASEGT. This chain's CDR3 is CASSDTRGLGKLFF. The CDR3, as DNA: TGTGCCAGCAGTGACACCCGCGGGCTAGGAAAACTGTTTTTT.

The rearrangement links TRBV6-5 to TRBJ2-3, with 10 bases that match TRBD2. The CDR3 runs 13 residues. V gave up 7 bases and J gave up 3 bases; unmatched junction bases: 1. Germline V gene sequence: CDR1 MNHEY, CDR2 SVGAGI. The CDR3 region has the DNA TGTGCCAGCAAGCGGGGGGGGACAGATACGCAGTATTTT. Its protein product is CASKRGGTDTQYF.

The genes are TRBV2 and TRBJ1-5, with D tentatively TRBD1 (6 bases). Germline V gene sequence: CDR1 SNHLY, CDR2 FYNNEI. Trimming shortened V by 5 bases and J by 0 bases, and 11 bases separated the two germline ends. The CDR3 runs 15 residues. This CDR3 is CASSNRGHSNQPQHF. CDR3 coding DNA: TGTGCCAGCAGTAACCGGGGACATAGCAATCAGCCCCAGCATTTT.

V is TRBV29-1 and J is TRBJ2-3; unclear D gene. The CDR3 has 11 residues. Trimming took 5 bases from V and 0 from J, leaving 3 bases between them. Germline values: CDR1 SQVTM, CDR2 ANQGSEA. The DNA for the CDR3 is TGCAGCGTTCACAGCACAGATACGCAGTATTTT. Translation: CSVHSTDTQYF.

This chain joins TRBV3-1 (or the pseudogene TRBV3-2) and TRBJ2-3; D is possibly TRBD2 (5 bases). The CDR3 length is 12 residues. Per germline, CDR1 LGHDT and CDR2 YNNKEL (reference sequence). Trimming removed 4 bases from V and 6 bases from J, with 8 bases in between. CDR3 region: CASSPTRDTQYF. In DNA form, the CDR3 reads TGTGCCAGCAGCCCCACTAGGGATACGCAGTATTTT.